These 6 T cell receptor beta chains were all obtained from the same sample, sequenced in a study of blood T cells in healthy people across ages (dated by TCRdb to the mid-2010s). The library was built by means of 5' RACE. The sequencing machine was an Illumina HiSeq 2500. A second PCR of about 7 to 12 cycles was run with a J-beta primer mix and a sample-barcoded 5' primer. TCRdb took the public reads, trimmed them with fastp at Q25, ran MiXCR for clone calling and kept in-frame beta chains. Each entry is one CDR3 protein sequence, shown with its most common DNA and genes. Counted in this sample were about 1 million distinct CDR3 sequences; 40% to 55% of them appeared once. The biggest ten clones account for about 19% of the sample. Material: blood. All receptors come from a woman aged 55-69 years in good health.

The chain uses TRBV20-1 and TRBJ1-2; no definite D call. CDR3 length: 16 amino acids. Trimming took off 6 bases at V and 2 bases at J, with 22 bases between the two ends. Germline V lookup: CDR1 DFQATT, CDR2 SNEGSKA (reference sequence). The CDR3 nucleotides are TGCAGTGCACCTACTAGCACGGGAGCACGAAACTATGGCTACACCTTC. It is translated as CSAPTSTGARNYGYTF.

The V gene is TRBV9, the J gene TRBJ2-3; TRBD2 matches 11 bases. Germline V gives CDR1 SGDLS, CDR2 YYNGEE. The CDR3 runs to 15 residues. V lost 0 bases and J lost 8; bases outside the gene matches: 5. The CDR3 nucleotides are TGTGCCAGCAGCGTAGGGATTCTAGCGGGAGGTACGCAGTATTTT. Protein sequence: CASSVGILAGGTQYF.

This clonotype was seen a handful of times. The chain carries TRBV27 and TRBJ2-7; 7 bases fit TRBD2. Losses at the gene ends were 6 bases for V and 2 bases for J; bases not matched to a gene: 10. Germline V gene lookup returns CDR1 MNHEY and CDR2 SMNVEV (reference sequence). CDR3 size: 15 residues. CDR3 in DNA: TGTGCCAGCAGCTCCTGGGGCGGGAGTACCTACGAGCAGTACTTC. It is translated as CASSSWGGSTYEQYF.

This clonotype was detected a few times. The chain carries TRBV30 and TRBJ2-7; D is unclear. The germline V and J ends were trimmed by 1 base and 7 bases, with 14 bases remaining between them. Germline assignment: CDR1 GTSNPN and CDR2 SVGIG (reference sequence). The CDR3 runs to 13 residues. This CDR3 is CAWSGSLEREQYF. The CDR3 DNA sequence: TGTGCCTGGAGTGGGTCCCTAGAAAGGGAGCAGTACTTC.

This clonotype appeared once. V is TRBV6-6 and J is TRBJ2-1, with TRBD1 matching over 9 bases. V dropped 7 bases and J dropped 2; count of bases not matched to a gene: 6. The V gene's germline CDR1 is MNHNY and CDR2 SVGAGI (reference sequence). The CDR3 runs 15 residues. The CDR3 protein is CASIRTGGPYNEQFF. Written as DNA, the CDR3 is TGTGCCAGCATTCGTACAGGGGGCCCCTACAATGAGCAGTTCTTC.

This chain joins TRBV12-3 or TRBV12-4 and TRBJ2-3; a weak D match, TRBD2 (6 bases). The CDR3 consists of 14 residues. Trimming shortened V by 8 bases and J by 3 bases, and 15 bases separated the two germline ends. The DNA for the CDR3 is TGTGCCAGCGACGGAGGGGCGCGGACAGATACGCAGTATTTT. Amino acid sequence: CASDGGARTDTQYF.